The present T cell receptor beta chain was sequenced within a study of T cell repertoires in cytomegalovirus infection. Looked up from germline, CDR1 is ENHRY and CDR2 is SYGVKD. Trimming took 4 bases from V and 6 from J, leaving 6 bases between them. This CDR3 spans 11 amino acids. Findings and limits, study-wide: The ex vivo response showed dominance by HLA-C-restricted CMV-specific TCR beta clonotypes.

In the case of this clonotype: The antigen is not known.

TCRdb reprocessed the reads with MiXCR, giving one entry per CDR3 protein. Among approximately 270,000 distinct CDR3 sequences, approximately 22% were seen once, and the ten largest hold approximately 19%. The chain has TRBV10-3 and TRBJ1-2, with a tentative D call TRBD1 (5 bases). Sequenced material: cultured PBMCs, taken from culture after CMV antigen stimulation. The receptor was isolated from a human donor in good health (CMV status not recorded). Some clones in this sample may be carry-over from other donors' samples. The DNA for the CDR3 is TGTGCCATCAGTGGAGGGGATGGCTACACCTTC. Translating gives CAISGGDGYTF.